The 31 T cell receptor beta chains presented below share a single source sample, sequenced in a study of response to subunit inactivated influenza vaccine. TCRdb redid the calling of the RT-PCR reads with MiXCR, one entry per CDR3 protein. This sample carries roughly 650,000 distinct CDR3 sequences, 15% to 17% of them seen once, and the ten largest clones take approximately 10%. The material sequenced was PBMCs from blood, taken 11 to 12 days after vaccination. These receptors came from a man aged 50-60 years who received an inactivated influenza vaccine.

This clonotype showed up just a few times. J is TRBJ2-7 and V is TRBV27; possibly TRBD1 or TRBD2 for D (5 bases each). Germline V gives CDR1 MNHEY, CDR2 SMNVEV (reference sequence). Between the trimmed V and J ends, which lost 6 bases and 6 bases, there was a span of 27 bases. CDR3 length equals 17 residues. The DNA of the CDR3 is TGTGCCAGCAGGCCCATGGTAGTAGGGGCCGGGGTAAGCGAGCAGTACTTC. It codes for CASRPMVVGAGVSEQYF.

This clonotype was seen a handful of times. The V gene is TRBV7-3, the J gene TRBJ2-2; 13 bases agree with TRBD2. This CDR3 region has 20 residues. Germline CDR1 SGHTA, CDR2 FQGTGA. The junction had 12 bases not matched to a gene; V was cut back by 5 bases and J by 0 bases. CDR3 region: CASSMDIGLAGEPNTGELFF. In DNA form, the CDR3 reads TGTGCCAGCAGCATGGACATAGGACTAGCGGGAGAACCGAACACCGGGGAGCTGTTTTTT. Full variable domain (outside the CDR3, taken from reference TRBV7-3 and TRBJ2-2): GAGVSQTPSNKVTEKGKYVELRCDPISGHTALYWYRQSLGQGPEFLIYFQGTGAADDSGLPNDRFFAVRPEGSVSTLKIQRTERGDSAVYLCASSMDIGLAGEPNTGELFFGEGSRLTVL.

Regarding this clonotype: The germline gene is not matched at one end of the junction; a read error may be the cause. The chain has TRBV20-1 and TRBJ2-1; 7 positions match TRBD2. This CDR3 contains 18 residues. Germline-derived CDR1 and CDR2 are DFQATT and SNEGSKA (reference sequence). The DNA of the CDR3 is TGCAGTGCTAGAGCCCCGATCGGCGGGAGCCCCTCCTACAATGAGCGGTTCTTC. Protein product: CSARAPIGGSPSYNERFF.

This clonotype was picked up a small number of times. This chain links TRBV27 with TRBJ2-7, with D possibly matching TRBD2 (5 bases). Germline V gene sequence: CDR1 MNHEY, CDR2 SMNVEV (reference sequence). V lost 10 bases and J lost 6, with 19 bases in between. The CDR3 runs 13 residues. CDR3 region: CATSDSISREQYF. In DNA, the CDR3 is TGTGCCACCTCGGACTCCATCTCACGCGAGCAGTACTTC.

This chain's CDR3 is CASSLFGTGTGELFF. The CDR3 DNA is TGTGCCAGCAGCTTGTTCGGGACAGGGACCGGGGAGCTGTTTTTT. J is TRBJ2-2 and V is TRBV5-6; 9 bases match TRBD1. The CDR3 has 15 residues. The J segment lost 5 bases and the V segment lost 1 base, leaving 3 bases of the junction unmatched. The V gene's germline CDR1 is SGHDT and CDR2 YYEEEE.

V is TRBV4-2 and J is TRBJ1-5; D not resolved. V lost 1 base and J 0 bases, leaving 13 bases between the germline ends. Germline V gene data show CDR1 as LGHNA and CDR2 as YNFKEQ. The CDR3 contains 17 residues. The CDR3 sequence: CASSQGPAPDSNQPQHF. CDR3 nucleotide sequence: TGTGCCAGCAGCCAAGGCCCCGCACCGGATAGCAATCAGCCCCAGCATTTT.

This rearrangement joins TRBV19 to TRBJ2-1; a weak D match, TRBD1 (6 bases). The CDR3 totals 16 residues. V was cut by 5 bases and J by 2 bases, with 16 bases left in between. Germline loops: CDR1 LNHDA, CDR2 SQIVND (reference sequence). The chain's CDR3 is CASSSQGSHTYNEQFF. The DNA for the CDR3 is TGTGCCAGTAGTTCACAGGGTAGCCACACCTACAATGAGCAGTTCTTC. The variable domain in full, completed from reference TRBV19 and TRBJ2-1, reads DGGITQSPKYLFRKEGQNVTLSCEQNLNHDAMYWYRQDPGQGLRLIYYSQIVNDFQKGDIAEGYSVSREKKESFPLTVTSAQKNPTAFYLCASSSQGSHTYNEQFFGPGTRLTVL.

The gene calls are TRBV20-1 and TRBJ2-7; 9 bases match TRBD2. The CDR3 spans 14 residues. Germline-derived CDR1 and CDR2 are DFQATT and SNEGSKA (reference sequence). V was pared by 5 bases and J by 4 bases, with 9 bases of the junction left unmatched. Here the CDR3 DNA reads TGCAGTGCTCCGGATAGCGGGAGAACTTACGAGCAGTACTTC. Translation: CSAPDSGRTYEQYF.

In the case of this clonotype: A read error is possible here, since a much larger clone lies one base away. The chain links TRBV6-5 to TRBJ2-1; 9 positions match TRBD2. With V trimmed by 0 bases and J by 5 bases, 2 bases remained unmatched. Germline V gene lookup returns CDR1 MNHEY and CDR2 SVGAGI. The CDR3 spans 15 residues. Here the CDR3 reads CASSYSTSGDNEQFF. As DNA, the CDR3 is TGTGCCAGCAGTTACTCGACTAGCGGAGACAATGAGCAGTTCTTC.

The chain recombines TRBV7-8 with TRBJ1-6; perhaps TRBD1 as D (6 bases). V shed 8 bases and J shed 5 bases, with 16 bases lying between them. Germline V gene sequence: CDR1 SGHVS, CDR2 FQNEAQ. The CDR3 length is 15 residues. CDR3 sequence (DNA): TGTGCCAGCCACCGCGGACAGACCGATAATTCACCCCTCCACTTT. This gives the protein CASHRGQTDNSPLHF.

In its sample, this clonotype was seen a few times. The chain is built from TRBV14 and TRBJ2-1; TRBD2 aligns across 8 bases. Germline lookup yields CDR1 SGHDN and CDR2 FVKESK. The junction had 5 bases not matched to a gene; V was cut back by 4 bases and J by 0 bases. The CDR3 spans 16 residues. CDR3 region: CASSRLTSGSYNEQFF. CDR3 nucleotide sequence: TGTGCCAGCAGCCGCTTAACTAGCGGCTCCTACAATGAGCAGTTCTTC.

This chain links TRBV5-1 with TRBJ1-2; D unclear. Germline lookup yields CDR1 SGHRS and CDR2 YFSETQ. Trimming stripped 4 bases from V and 4 bases from J, with 17 bases between. The CDR3 is 15 residues long. The CDR3 coding sequence is TGCGCCAGCAGCGAAGGACCGACGGCGTTCTATGGCTACACCTTC. Amino acids: CASSEGPTAFYGYTF.

The rearrangement joins TRBV6-1 to TRBJ1-2; D may be TRBD1 (6 bases). Germline CDR1 is MNHNS and CDR2 is SASEGT. V shed 6 bases and J shed 7 bases, with 15 bases lying between them. This CDR3 has 13 amino acids. In DNA, the CDR3 is TGTGCCAGCAGCAGGGACAATAACGGTGGCTACACCTTC. Its protein product is CASSRDNNGGYTF.

The chain recombines TRBV7-2 with TRBJ2-7, with D unclear. V gave up 5 bases and J gave up 3 bases, with 5 bases separating them. Germline CDR1 and CDR2: SGHTA and FQGNSA. The CDR3 spans 11 residues. DNA of the CDR3: TGTGCCAGCAGCGGGAACTACGAGCAGTACTTC. Its protein is CASSGNYEQYF.

V is TRBV4-3 and J is TRBJ2-1; 7 nucleotides agree with TRBD2. CDR3 size: 15 residues. V was pared by 0 bases and J by 7 bases, with 6 bases of the junction left unmatched. Germline loops: CDR1 LGHNA, CDR2 YSLEER. The CDR3 sequence: CASSQDGLAVNEQFF. For the CDR3, the DNA is TGCGCCAGCAGCCAAGACGGTCTAGCGGTGAATGAGCAGTTCTTC.

This clonotype was detected ten times or more. The chain is built from TRBV12-3 or TRBV12-4 and TRBJ1-1, with 11 bases aligning to TRBD1. Losses at the gene ends were 5 bases for V and 1 base for J; bases not matched to a gene: 0. There are 14 residues in the CDR3. CDR3 residues: CASSGQGANTEAFF. The CDR3 nucleotides are TGTGCCAGCAGTGGACAGGGGGCGAACACTGAAGCTTTCTTT.

The table lists this clonotype with a few counts. V gene TRBV20-1 combines with J gene TRBJ1-2, with D perhaps matching TRBD1 (5 bases). V gave up 0 bases and J gave up 4 bases, with 15 bases separating them. Germline CDR1 and CDR2: DFQATT and SNEGSKA (reference sequence). This CDR3 region has 15 residues. CDR3 sequence (DNA): TGCAGTGCTAGAGATCAGGGTACCCCCATCTATGGCTACACCTTC. Protein sequence: CSARDQGTPIYGYTF.

There are a few counts of this clonotype. The chain couples TRBV7-2 to TRBJ1-5; TRBD1 matches at 10 bases. The CDR3 covers 16 residues. In germline, CDR1 is SGHTA, CDR2 FQGNSA. After removal of 5 bases from V and 7 bases from J, the junction contained 11 bases not matched to a gene. This chain's CDR3 is CASSAGTGAGRQPQHF. The CDR3 coding sequence is TGTGCCAGCAGCGCGGGGACAGGGGCGGGTAGGCAGCCCCAGCATTTT.

The chain combines TRBV30 with TRBJ2-3, with D perhaps matching TRBD2 (6 bases). The CDR3 extends over 16 amino acids. Germline V gene lookup returns CDR1 GTSNPN and CDR2 SVGIG (reference sequence). The V end lost 3 bases, the J end lost 2 bases, and 18 bases lay between the germline ends. Here the CDR3 reads CAWSGRVGGPTDTQYF. DNA of the CDR3: TGTGCCTGGAGCGGCCGTGTCGGGGGACCCACAGATACGCAGTATTTT.

The sample holds many counts of this clonotype. The gene calls are TRBV4-2 and TRBJ2-2, with a tentative D call TRBD1 (6 bases). Germline V CDR1 and CDR2: LGHNA, YNFKEQ. The CDR3 is 14 residues long. Trimming stripped 1 base from V and 7 bases from J, with 10 bases between. In DNA, the CDR3 is TGTGCCAGCAGCCAAGTATCAGGGGACGGGGAGCTGTTTTTT. Protein product: CASSQVSGDGELFF.

As for this clonotype: A much larger clone sits a single nucleotide away, making a read error possible. The V call is TRBV20-1, the J call TRBJ2-3; D remains ambiguous. The CDR3 length is 12 residues. V was pared by 0 bases and J by 0 bases, with 1 base between. CDR1 is DFQATT and CDR2 is SNEGSKA in the germline V gene (reference sequence). As DNA, the CDR3 is TGCAGTGCTAGAGAGAGCACAGATACGCAGTATTTT. As protein: CSARESTDTQYF.

The chain joins TRBV3-1 to TRBJ2-5, with TRBD2 identical over 9 bases. This CDR3 comprises 16 residues. The trim removed 2 bases at V and 2 bases at J, leaving 6 bases unmatched. The germline gives CDR1 LGHDT, CDR2 YNNKEL (reference sequence). The CDR3 reads CASSQTASGVQETQYF. The CDR3 DNA reads as TGTGCCAGCAGCCAAACGGCTAGCGGGGTACAAGAGACCCAGTACTTC.

The chain has TRBV18 and TRBJ2-1; TRBD2 matches at 10 bases. The CDR3 runs to 15 residues. Germline loops: CDR1 KGHSH, CDR2 LQKENI. Trimming removed 8 bases from V and 6 bases from J; junction bases left unmatched: 10. The CDR3 region is CASAVAGGGLNEQFF. CDR3 nucleotide sequence: TGTGCCAGCGCGGTAGCGGGAGGAGGCCTCAATGAGCAGTTCTTC.

This chain joins TRBV18 and TRBJ2-1; 8 bases match TRBD2. From germline, CDR1 is KGHSH and CDR2 LQKENI. The CDR3 loop spans 20 amino acids. Trimming took 0 bases from V and 1 from J; bases not matched to a gene: 14. The CDR3 sequence is CASSPPRGFWSGSSYNEQFF. The CDR3 nucleotides read TGTGCCAGCTCACCACCGAGGGGCTTCTGGAGCGGGAGTTCCTACAATGAGCAGTTCTTC.

This clonotype was recorded a few times. The chain has TRBV4-2 and TRBJ2-1; tentatively, D is TRBD2 (6 bases). The CDR3 extends over 16 amino acids. Trimming took 0 bases from V and 4 from J, leaving 13 bases between them. Per the germline V gene, CDR1 is LGHNA and CDR2 is YNFKEQ. For the CDR3, the DNA is TGTGCCAGCAGCCAAGATATAGCTAGCGCGTACAATGAGCAGTTCTTC. Translation: CASSQDIASAYNEQFF.

In this sample, this clonotype turned up a few times. This sequence joins TRBV7-3 and TRBJ2-1, with 7 nucleotides matching TRBD1. CDR1 and CDR2 (germline): SGHTA, FQGTGA. CDR3 size: 15 residues. Trimming cost V 5 bases and J 2 bases; bases outside gene matches: 6. The CDR3 loop is CASSLSGQPYNEQFF. The CDR3 DNA reads as TGTGCCAGCAGCCTTTCGGGACAGCCCTACAATGAGCAGTTCTTC.

This clonotype was counted only a few times. V usage is TRBV29-1 and J usage is TRBJ1-1; no clear D. Trimming left V 0 bases short and J 3 bases short, with 8 bases between. From germline, CDR1 is SQVTM and CDR2 ANQGSEA. CDR3 size: 13 residues. The CDR3 sequence is CSVEEWLDTEAFF. The DNA of the CDR3 is TGCAGCGTTGAAGAGTGGCTCGACACTGAAGCTTTCTTT.

The chain recombines TRBV30 with TRBJ2-7; TRBD1 aligns across 7 bases. V was pared by 8 bases and J by 5 bases, with 12 bases of the junction left unmatched. Germline lookup yields CDR1 GTSNPN and CDR2 SVGIG (reference sequence). The CDR3 is 13 residues long. The CDR3 bases are TGTGCCGGGTGGGGTGAACAGGGGCACGAGCAGTACTTC. This codes for CAGWGEQGHEQYF.

This clonotype has only a few counts. J is TRBJ2-3 and V is TRBV7-8; TRBD2 matches at 11 bases. Germline V gene data show CDR1 as SGHVS and CDR2 as FQNEAQ. The junction had 5 bases not matched to a gene; V was cut back by 5 bases and J by 4 bases. The CDR3 loop spans 15 amino acids. In nucleotides, the CDR3 is TGTGCCAGCAGCAAAACTAGCGGGAGCTCAGATACGCAGTATTTT. Protein product: CASSKTSGSSDTQYF.

The chain carries TRBV5-5 and TRBJ2-7, with D possibly TRBD1 on 6 matching bases. V lost 5 bases and J lost 4, with 13 bases in between. This CDR3 has 13 amino acids. Germline loops: CDR1 SGHKS, CDR2 YYEKEE (reference sequence). In nucleotides, the CDR3 is TGTGCCAGCAGGGGGGACACACCTTACGAGCAGTACTTC. This codes for CASRGDTPYEQYF.

The chain is built from TRBV7-2 and TRBJ1-1; no reliable D call. Trimming removed 1 base from V and 3 bases from J, with 15 bases in between. Germline V CDR1 and CDR2: SGHTA, FQGNSA. CDR3 length: 16 amino acids. CDR3 in amino acids: CASSLESTATYTEAFF. The CDR3 region has the DNA TGTGCCAGCAGCTTAGAATCGACCGCTACCTACACTGAAGCTTTCTTT. Supplemented by reference TRBV7-2 and TRBJ1-1, the full variable domain reads GAGVSQSPSNKVTEKGKDVELRCDPISGHTALYWYRQSLGQGLEFLIYFQGNSAPDKSGLPSDRFSAERTGGSVSTLTIQRTQQEDSAVYLCASSLESTATYTEAFFGQGTRLTVV.